This TCR beta chain was documented in a study of T-cell memory formation after mild COVID-19. Study overall: TCR clusters mostly belonged to single donors.

With constant-segment primers, 5'RACE yielded cDNA libraries of TCR alpha and TCR beta that carried sample barcodes and UMIs. TCRdb redid the calling of the 5' RACE reads with MiXCR, one entry per CDR3 protein. Of roughly 550,000 distinct CDR3 sequences detected, roughly 20% appear once; the ten largest clones hold approximately 12%. J lost 2 bases, V lost 1 base, and 4 bases had no gene match. The CDR3 has 16 residues. Germline CDR1 is SGHTA and CDR2 is FQGNSA. This receptor was taken from an adult woman who had mild COVID-19 (a few samples of this study predate the infection). Cell type and time point are not known. The sample was PBMCs or a T cell subset sorted from them (not recorded which). The chain combines TRBV7-2 with TRBJ2-3; 9 bases match TRBD2. The CDR3 is CASSLVAGGITDTQYF. The CDR3 nucleotides read TGTGCCAGCAGCTTAGTTGCGGGGGGGATCACAGATACGCAGTATTTT.